Following are 3 T cell receptor beta chains from one sample sequenced in a study of shared clonotypes between healthy human individuals. The method was immunoSEQ multiplex PCR; TCRdb's version includes in-frame clones alone and lacks a portion of them. The sample lists hundreds of thousands of clones, 60% to 75% occurring once. Sequencing was performed on memory CD4+ T cells sorted from blood. Subset denoted: CD45RA-negative fraction. These receptors all stem from a woman under 40 in good health.

The chain is built from TRBV18 and TRBJ1-3; D is uncertain. Germline V gene data show CDR1 as KGHSH and CDR2 as LQKENI. V shed 2 bases and J shed 0 bases, with 14 bases lying between them. This CDR3 spans 17 amino acids. CDR3 DNA sequence: TGTGCCAGCTCACCAAATGAGGGAATCTCCTCTGGAAACACCATATATTTT. Translated, it gives CASSPNEGISSGNTIYF.

The genes are TRBV7-2 and TRBJ2-7; no firm D call. Germline assignment: CDR1 SGHTA and CDR2 FQGNSA. The CDR3 runs 14 residues. The V end was cut by 1 base, the J end by 4 bases, with 11 bases between. The CDR3 sequence: CASSLGLGFYEQYF. The CDR3 region has the DNA TGTGCCAGCAGCTTAGGCCTCGGCTTTTACGAGCAGTACTTC.

V is TRBV5-1 and J is TRBJ1-4; no clear D gene. This CDR3 is 14 amino acids long. Trimming cost V 3 bases and J 7 bases, with 13 bases left between them. Germline V gene lookup returns CDR1 SGHRS and CDR2 YFSETQ. The CDR3 DNA sequence: TGCGCCAGCAGCTCCCCGGGATACACTGAAAAACTGTTTTTT. Its translation: CASSSPGYTEKLFF. Using reference TRBV5-1 and TRBJ1-4 for the parts outside the CDR3, the full variable domain is KAGVTQTPRYLIKTRGQQVTLSCSPISGHRSVSWYQQTPGQGLQFLFEYFSETQRNKGNFPGRFSGRQFSNSRSEMNVSTLELGDSALYLCASSSPGYTEKLFFGSGTQLSVL.